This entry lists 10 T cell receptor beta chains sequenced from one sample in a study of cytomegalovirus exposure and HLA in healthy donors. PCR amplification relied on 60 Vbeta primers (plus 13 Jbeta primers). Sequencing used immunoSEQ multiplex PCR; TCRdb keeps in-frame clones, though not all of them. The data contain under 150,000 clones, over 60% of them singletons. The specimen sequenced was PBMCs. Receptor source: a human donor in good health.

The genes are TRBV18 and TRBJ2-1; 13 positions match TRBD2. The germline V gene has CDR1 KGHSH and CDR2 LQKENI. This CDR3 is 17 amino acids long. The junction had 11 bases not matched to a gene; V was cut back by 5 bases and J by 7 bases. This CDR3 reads CASSDRLTSGGPNEQFF. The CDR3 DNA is TGTGCCAGCTCAGACCGACTGACTAGCGGGGGGCCGAATGAGCAGTTCTTC. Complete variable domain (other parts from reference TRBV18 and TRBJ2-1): NAGVMQNPRHLVRRRGQEARLRCSPMKGHSHVYWYRQLPEEGLKFMVYLQKENIIDESGMPKERFSAEFPKEGPSILRIQQVVRGDSAAYFCASSDRLTSGGPNEQFFGPGTRLTVL.

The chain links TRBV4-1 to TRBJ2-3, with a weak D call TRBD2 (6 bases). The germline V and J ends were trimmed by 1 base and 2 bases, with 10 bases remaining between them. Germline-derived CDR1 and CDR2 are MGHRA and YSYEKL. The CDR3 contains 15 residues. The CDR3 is CASSQGSGNTDTQYF. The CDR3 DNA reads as TGCGCCAGCAGCCAAGGTAGCGGAAACACAGATACGCAGTATTTT.

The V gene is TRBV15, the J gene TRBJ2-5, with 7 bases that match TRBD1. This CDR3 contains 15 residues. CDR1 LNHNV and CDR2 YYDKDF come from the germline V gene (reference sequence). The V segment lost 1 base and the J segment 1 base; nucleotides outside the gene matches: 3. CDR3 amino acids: CATSRAQGIQETQYF. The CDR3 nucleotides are TGTGCCACCAGCAGAGCACAGGGGATCCAAGAGACCCAGTACTTC.

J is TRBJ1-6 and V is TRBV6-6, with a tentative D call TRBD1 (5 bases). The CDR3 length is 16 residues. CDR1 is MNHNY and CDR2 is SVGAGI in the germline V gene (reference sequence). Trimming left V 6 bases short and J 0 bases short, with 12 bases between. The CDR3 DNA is TGTGCCAGCAGCTTTGACAGCAGCTCCTATAATTCACCCCTCCACTTT. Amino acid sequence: CASSFDSSSYNSPLHF.

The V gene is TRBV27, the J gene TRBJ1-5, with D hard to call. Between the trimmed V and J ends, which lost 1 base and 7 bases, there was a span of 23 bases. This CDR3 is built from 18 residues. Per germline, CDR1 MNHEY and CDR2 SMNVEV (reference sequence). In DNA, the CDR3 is TGTGCCAGCAGTTTATATTCAGTGAATAGCAATCATGGACAGCCCCAGCATTTT. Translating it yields CASSLYSVNSNHGQPQHF.

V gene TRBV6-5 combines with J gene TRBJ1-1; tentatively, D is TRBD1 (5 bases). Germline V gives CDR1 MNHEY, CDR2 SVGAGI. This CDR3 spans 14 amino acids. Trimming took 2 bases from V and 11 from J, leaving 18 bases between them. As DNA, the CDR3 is TGTGCCAGCAGTTACCGAAGACAGAATGATGGCGCTTTCTTT. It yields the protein CASSYRRQNDGAFF.

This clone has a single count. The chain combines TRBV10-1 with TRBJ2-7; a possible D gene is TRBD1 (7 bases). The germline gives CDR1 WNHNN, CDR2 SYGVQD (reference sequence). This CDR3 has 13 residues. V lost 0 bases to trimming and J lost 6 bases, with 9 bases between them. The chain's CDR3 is CASSESQGGEQYF. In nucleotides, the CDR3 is TGCGCCAGCAGTGAGTCGCAGGGGGGCGAGCAGTACTTC.

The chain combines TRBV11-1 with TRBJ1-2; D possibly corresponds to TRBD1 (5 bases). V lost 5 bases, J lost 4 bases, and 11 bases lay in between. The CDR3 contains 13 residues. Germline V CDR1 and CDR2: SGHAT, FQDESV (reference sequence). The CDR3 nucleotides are TGTGCCAGCAGCAAACGGGGGATCTATGGCTACACCTTC. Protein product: CASSKRGIYGYTF.

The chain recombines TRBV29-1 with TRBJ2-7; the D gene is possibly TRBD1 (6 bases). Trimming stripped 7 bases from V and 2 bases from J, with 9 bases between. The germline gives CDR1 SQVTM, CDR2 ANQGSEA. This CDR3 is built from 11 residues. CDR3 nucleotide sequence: TGCAGCGCCGGACAGACCTACGAGCAGTACTTC. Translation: CSAGQTYEQYF.

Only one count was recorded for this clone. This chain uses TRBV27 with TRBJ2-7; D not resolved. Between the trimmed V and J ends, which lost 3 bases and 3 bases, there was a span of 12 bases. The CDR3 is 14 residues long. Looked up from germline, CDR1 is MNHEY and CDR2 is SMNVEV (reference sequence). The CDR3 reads CASSFSRQGYEQYF. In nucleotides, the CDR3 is TGTGCCAGCAGTTTTTCCCGACAAGGCTACGAGCAGTACTTC.